This T cell receptor beta chain emerged from a study of CD8+ T cells in alopecia areata. As for the study in general: Treated individuals took tofacitinib by mouth, 5 to 10 mg twice daily.

Sequencing templates came from extracted RNA that was reverse transcribed into cDNA. Using immunoSEQ multiplex PCR, the repertoire was profiled, and TCRdb retains in-frame clones only, with some absent. The sample has a few hundred thousand clones, 43% seen once. Germline V lookup: CDR1 SGHTA, CDR2 FQGNSA. The CDR3 is 14 residues long. Trimming removed 1 base at V and 0 bases at J, with 5 bases between. In its sample, this clone was seen a few times. Stated treatment: oral pan-JAK inhibitor, 5-10 mg twice daily. Both CD4+ and CD8+ T cells were separated by sorting PBMCs. The specimen comprised CD4+ T cells sorted from blood, sampled at approximately week 36, from a patient treated with tofacitinib. The receptor was isolated from a human donor with alopecia areata. The chain employs TRBV7-2 and TRBJ2-3; D unclear. The CDR3 region has the DNA TGTGCCAGCAGCTTAGGCTGGAGCACAGATACGCAGTATTTT. Amino acid sequence: CASSLGWSTDTQYF.